This T cell receptor (beta chain) was found in a study of T cell responses to AZD1222 COVID-19 vaccine. The study, taken as a whole, reports: Two AZD1222 doses significantly raised spike-specific TCR breadth and depth over controls.

Using immunoSEQ multiplex PCR, the repertoire was profiled, and TCRdb retains in-frame clones only, with some absent. The table has roughly 270,000 clones, 94% seen once. Concerning this clone itself: Its antigen is unknown.

The TCR sequence derives from an adult who received the AZD1222 COVID-19 vaccine. This specimen was peripheral blood, taken 28 days after the second AZD1222 dose.

CDR3 sequence reads: CSATSGRLETQYF. CDR3 bases: TGCAGCGCAACTAGCGGGAGATTAGAGACCCAGTACTTC. The chain is built from TRBV29-1 and TRBJ2-5; 11 bases map to TRBD2. Per germline, CDR1 SQVTM and CDR2 ANQGSEA. This CDR3 contains 13 residues. V shed 7 bases, J shed 4 bases, and the junction held 5 bases outside the gene matches. Supplemented by reference TRBV29-1 and TRBJ2-5, the full variable domain reads SAVISQKPSRDICQRGTSLTIQCQVDSQVTMMFWYRQQPGQSLTLIATANQGSEATYESGFVIDKFPISRPNLTFSTLTVSNMSPEDSSIYLCSATSGRLETQYFGPGTRLLVL.